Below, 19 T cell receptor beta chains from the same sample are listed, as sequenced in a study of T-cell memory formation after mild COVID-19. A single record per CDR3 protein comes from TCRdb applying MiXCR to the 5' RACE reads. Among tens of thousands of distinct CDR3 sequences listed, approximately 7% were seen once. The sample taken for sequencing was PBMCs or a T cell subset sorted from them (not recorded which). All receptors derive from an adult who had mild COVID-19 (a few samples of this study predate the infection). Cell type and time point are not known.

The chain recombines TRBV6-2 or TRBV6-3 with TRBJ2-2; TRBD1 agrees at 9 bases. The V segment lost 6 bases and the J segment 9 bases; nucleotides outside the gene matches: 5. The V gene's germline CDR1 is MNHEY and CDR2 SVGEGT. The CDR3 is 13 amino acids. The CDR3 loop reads CASRVQGARELFF. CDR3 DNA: TGTGCCAGCAGGGTACAGGGGGCCCGGGAGCTGTTTTTT.

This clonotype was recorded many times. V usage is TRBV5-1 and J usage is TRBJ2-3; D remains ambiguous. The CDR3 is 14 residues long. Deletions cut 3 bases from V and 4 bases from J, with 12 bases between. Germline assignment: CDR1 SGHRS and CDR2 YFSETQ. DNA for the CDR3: TGCGCCAGCAGCTCCCGTCCGCAGCCAGATACGCAGTATTTT. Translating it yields CASSSRPQPDTQYF.

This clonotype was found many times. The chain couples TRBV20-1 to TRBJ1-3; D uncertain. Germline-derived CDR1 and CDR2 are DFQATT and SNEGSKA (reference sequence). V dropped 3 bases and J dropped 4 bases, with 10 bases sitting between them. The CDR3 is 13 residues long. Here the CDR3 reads CSASGGNGNTIYF. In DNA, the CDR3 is TGCAGTGCTAGTGGTGGTAACGGAAACACCATATATTTT.

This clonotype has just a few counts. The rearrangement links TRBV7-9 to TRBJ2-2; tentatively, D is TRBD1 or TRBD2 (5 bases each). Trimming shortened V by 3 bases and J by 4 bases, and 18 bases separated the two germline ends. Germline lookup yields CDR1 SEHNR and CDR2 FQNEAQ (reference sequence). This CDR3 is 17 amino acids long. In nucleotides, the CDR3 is TGTGCCAGCAGCTTTCTCCCAAGTTGGGGGACCACCGGGGAGCTGTTTTTT. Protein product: CASSFLPSWGTTGELFF.

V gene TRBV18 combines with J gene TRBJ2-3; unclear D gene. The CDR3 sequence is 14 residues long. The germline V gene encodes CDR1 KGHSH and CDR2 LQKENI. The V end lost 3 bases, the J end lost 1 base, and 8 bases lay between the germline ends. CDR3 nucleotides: TGTGCCAGCTCACCCGGGTCGGGCACAGATACGCAGTATTTT. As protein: CASSPGSGTDTQYF.

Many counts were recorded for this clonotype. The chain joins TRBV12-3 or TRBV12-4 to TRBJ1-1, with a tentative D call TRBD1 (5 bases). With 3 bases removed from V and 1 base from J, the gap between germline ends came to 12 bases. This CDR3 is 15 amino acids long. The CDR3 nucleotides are TGTGCCAGCAGTTTCTCACAGGCTACGAACACTGAAGCTTTCTTT. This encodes CASSFSQATNTEAFF.

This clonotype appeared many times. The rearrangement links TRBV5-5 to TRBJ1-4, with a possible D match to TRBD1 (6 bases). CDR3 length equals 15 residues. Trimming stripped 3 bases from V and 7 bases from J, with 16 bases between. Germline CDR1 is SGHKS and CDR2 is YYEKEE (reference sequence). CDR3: CASSSTGTRAEKLFF. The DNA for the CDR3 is TGTGCCAGCAGCTCGACCGGGACAAGGGCTGAAAAACTGTTTTTT.

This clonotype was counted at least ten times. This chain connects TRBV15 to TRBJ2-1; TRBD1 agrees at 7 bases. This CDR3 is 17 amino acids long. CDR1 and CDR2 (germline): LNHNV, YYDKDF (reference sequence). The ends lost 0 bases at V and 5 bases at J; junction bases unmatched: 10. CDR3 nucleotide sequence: TGTGCCACCAGCAGAGATGCAACGAGGGGGCTCCACAATGAGCAGTTCTTC. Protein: CATSRDATRGLHNEQFF. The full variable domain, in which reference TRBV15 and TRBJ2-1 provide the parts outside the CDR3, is DAMVIQNPRYQVTQFGKPVTLSCSQTLNHNVMYWYQQKSSQAPKLLFHYYDKDFNNEADTPDNFQSRRPNTSFCFLDIRSPGLGDTAMYLCATSRDATRGLHNEQFFGPGTRLTVL.

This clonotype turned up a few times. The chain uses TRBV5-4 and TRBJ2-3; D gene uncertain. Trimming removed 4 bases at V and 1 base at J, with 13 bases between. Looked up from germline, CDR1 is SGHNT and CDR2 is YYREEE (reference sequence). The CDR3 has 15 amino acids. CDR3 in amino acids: CASSHRDVGTDTQYF. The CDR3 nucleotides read TGTGCCAGCAGCCACCGCGATGTTGGCACAGATACGCAGTATTTT. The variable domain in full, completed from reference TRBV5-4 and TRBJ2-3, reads ETGVTQSPTHLIKTRGQQVTLRCSSQSGHNTVSWYQQALGQGPQFIFQYYREEENGRGNFPPRFSGLQFPNYSSELNVNALELDDSALYLCASSHRDVGTDTQYFGPGTRLTVL.

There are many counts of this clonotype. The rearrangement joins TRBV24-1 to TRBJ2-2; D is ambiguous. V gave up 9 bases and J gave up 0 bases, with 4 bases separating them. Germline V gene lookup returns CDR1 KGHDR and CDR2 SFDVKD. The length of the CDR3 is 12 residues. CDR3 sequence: CATGSNTGELFF. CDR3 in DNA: TGTGCCACCGGGTCGAACACCGGGGAGCTGTTTTTT.

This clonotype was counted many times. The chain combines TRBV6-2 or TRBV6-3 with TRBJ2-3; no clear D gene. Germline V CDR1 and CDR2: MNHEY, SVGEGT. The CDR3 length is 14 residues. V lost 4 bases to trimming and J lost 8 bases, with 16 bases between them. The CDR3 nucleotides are TGTGCCAGCAGTTCCTCACGTCTTAGAGTTACGCAGTATTTT. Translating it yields CASSSSRLRVTQYF.

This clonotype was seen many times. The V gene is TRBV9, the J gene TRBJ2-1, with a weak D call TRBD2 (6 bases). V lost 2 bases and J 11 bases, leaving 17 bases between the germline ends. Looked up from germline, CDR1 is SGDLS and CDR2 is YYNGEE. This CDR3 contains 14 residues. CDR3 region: CASSVRRGGPQQFF. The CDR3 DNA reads TGTGCCAGCAGCGTGAGGCGGGGTGGTCCCCAGCAGTTCTTC.

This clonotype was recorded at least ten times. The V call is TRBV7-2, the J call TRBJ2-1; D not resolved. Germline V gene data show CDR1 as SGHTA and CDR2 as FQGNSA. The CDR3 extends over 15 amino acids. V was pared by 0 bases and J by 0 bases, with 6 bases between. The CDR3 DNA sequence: TGTGCCAGCAGCTTAGCGGCCAGCTCCTACAATGAGCAGTTCTTC. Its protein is CASSLAASSYNEQFF.

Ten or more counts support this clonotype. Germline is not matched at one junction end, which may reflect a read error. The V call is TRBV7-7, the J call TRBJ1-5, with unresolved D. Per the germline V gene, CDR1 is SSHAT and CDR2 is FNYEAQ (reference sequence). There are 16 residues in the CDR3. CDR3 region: CASSLPGPRSNQPQHF. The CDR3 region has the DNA TGTGCTAGCAGCTTGCCCGGGCCTCGTAGCAATCAGCCCCAGCATTTT.

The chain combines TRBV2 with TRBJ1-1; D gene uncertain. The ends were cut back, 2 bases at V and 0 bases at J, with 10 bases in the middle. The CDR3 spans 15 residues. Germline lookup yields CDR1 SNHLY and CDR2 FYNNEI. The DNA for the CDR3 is TGTGCCAGCAGTGAAACGGGTCTCCTGAACACTGAAGCTTTCTTT. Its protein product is CASSETGLLNTEAFF.

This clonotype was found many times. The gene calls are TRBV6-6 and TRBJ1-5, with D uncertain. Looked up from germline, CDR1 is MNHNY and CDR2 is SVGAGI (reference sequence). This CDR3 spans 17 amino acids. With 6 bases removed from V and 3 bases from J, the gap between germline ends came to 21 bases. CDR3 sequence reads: CASRPFSETADNQPQHF. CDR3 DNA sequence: TGTGCCAGCAGGCCCTTCAGCGAGACGGCCGACAATCAGCCCCAGCATTTT.

The CDR3 coding sequence is TGCAGTGCTAGAGAAGGGGGCGATCAGCCCCAGCATTTT. This translates into CSAREGGDQPQHF. This chain connects TRBV20-1 to TRBJ1-5, with 7 nucleotides matching TRBD1. Trimming at V came to 0 bases and at J to 5 bases, leaving 1 base not matched to a gene. Germline V gene data show CDR1 as DFQATT and CDR2 as SNEGSKA (reference sequence). This CDR3 has 13 residues.

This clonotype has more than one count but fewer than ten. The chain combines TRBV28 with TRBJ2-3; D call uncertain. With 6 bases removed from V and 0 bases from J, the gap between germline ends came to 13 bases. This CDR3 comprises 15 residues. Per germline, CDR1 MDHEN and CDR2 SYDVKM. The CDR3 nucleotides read TGTGCCAGCAGGAGCACCAGCGCTAGCACAGATACGCAGTATTTT. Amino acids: CASRSTSASTDTQYF.

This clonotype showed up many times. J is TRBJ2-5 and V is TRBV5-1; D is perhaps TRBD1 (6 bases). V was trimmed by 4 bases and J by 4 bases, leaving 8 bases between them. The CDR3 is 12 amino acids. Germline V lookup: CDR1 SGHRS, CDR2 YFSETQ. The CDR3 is CASSAGVETQYF. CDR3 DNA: TGCGCCAGCAGCGCAGGGGTAGAGACCCAGTACTTC. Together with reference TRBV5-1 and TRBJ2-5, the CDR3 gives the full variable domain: KAGVTQTPRYLIKTRGQQVTLSCSPISGHRSVSWYQQTPGQGLQFLFEYFSETQRNKGNFPGRFSGRQFSNSRSEMNVSTLELGDSALYLCASSAGVETQYFGPGTRLLVL.